This TCR beta chain is from a study of blood T cell repertoires in COVID-19. Study background: In each case, the material was cDNA or gDNA derived from T cells, B-cell-depleted T cells, or PBMCs.

Membership in each cohort depended on participant-reported clinical history. Recovered Cohort 3 donors showed two negative PCRs, clearance, or symptom resolution. V dropped 5 bases and J dropped 3; count of bases not matched to a gene: 5. This CDR3 comprises 14 residues. Germline V gene sequence: CDR1 MDHEN, CDR2 SYDVKM. Original analysis: Scientists estimated how many nucleated cells there were by amplifying reference gene primers. Measured with immunoSEQ multiplex PCR; TCRdb has only the in-frame clones, and not every one. The DNA gave D and trimming, while V, J and clone size come from that table. The profile shows under 350,000 clones, 65% to 90% of them singletons.

The material sequenced was PBMCs or T cells enriched from blood (not recorded which). The receptor was derived from a man aged 25-40 years who had recovered from COVID-19. The chain carries TRBV28 and TRBJ2-7; 9 bases align to TRBD1. CDR3 in amino acids: CASSTPDRGYEQYF. The CDR3 DNA follows: TGTGCCAGCAGTACGCCGGACAGGGGCTACGAGCAGTACTTC.